Below, 11 T cell receptor beta chains from the same sample are listed, as sequenced in a study of T cell clonality in common variable immunodeficiency. Repertoires were generated with immunoSEQ multiplex PCR, while TCRdb's copy carries only in-frame clones and drops some. This repertoire holds some 25,000 clones, and none appear only once. These TCRs are of unknown antigen specificity. Study observations and caveats: Fewer deletions and N-nucleotide insertions were reportedly seen in common variable immunodeficiency TCR beta sequences.

The specimen was peripheral blood mononuclear cells. The origin of the receptors is a human donor with common variable immunodeficiency.

This clone was found many times. The read terminates 3 residues before the CDR3 end, so the remaining end is supplied by the germline J gene. V gene TRBV19 combines with J gene TRBJ1-1; D is ambiguous. Per germline, CDR1 LNHDA and CDR2 SQIVND (reference sequence). The length of the CDR3 is 13 residues. Deletions cut 5 bases from V and 3 bases from J, with 10 bases between. CDR3 DNA (partial): TGTGCCAGTAGTCCCAAAGGTTACACTGAA. Amino acids: CASSPKGYTE. The complete CDR3 sequence is CASSPKGYTEAFF.

This clone came up many times. The read ends 3 residues before the CDR3 terminus; that terminus is restored from the germline J gene. This rearrangement joins TRBV20-1 to TRBJ2-2; 14 bases align to TRBD2. V lost 4 bases and J lost 4; bases outside the gene matches: 5. The germline V gene has CDR1 DFQATT and CDR2 SNEGSKA (reference sequence). The CDR3 sequence is 16 residues long. CDR3 loop: CSATRLAGGATGELFF. The covered CDR3 bases are TGCAGTGCTACCAGACTAGCGGGAGGGGCCACCGGGGAG.

A word on this clone: The read terminates 3 residues ahead of where the CDR3 ends, so the germline J gene completes it. The gene calls are TRBV6-1 and TRBJ2-5; 7 bases fit TRBD1. The CDR3 is 15 amino acids. V dropped 4 bases and J dropped 4; count of bases not matched to a gene: 9. Germline V gives CDR1 MNHNS, CDR2 SASEGT. The DNA read from the CDR3 is TGTGCCAGCAGTGCCACGTACAGGGGTGGAGAGACC. Translated: CASSATYRGGET. In full, the CDR3 is CASSATYRGGETQYF.

This clone came up a few times. Sequencing ends 3 residues short of the CDR3 end; the germline J gene provides the rest. The chain is built from TRBV7-7 and TRBJ2-5, with TRBD2 as a possible D gene (6 bases). The CDR3 length is 16 residues. V lost 5 bases and J 5 bases, leaving 21 bases between the germline ends. Germline V lookup: CDR1 SSHAT, CDR2 FNYEAQ (reference sequence). CDR3 DNA (partial): TGTGCCAGCAGCCAAGGGGTAGGAGGGGTTGGCGAGACC. It is translated as CASSQGVGGVGET. The complete CDR3 sequence is CASSQGVGGVGETQYF.

On this clone itself: From the germline J gene comes the end of the CDR3, since the read stops 3 residues before it. The chain joins TRBV18 to TRBJ2-3; TRBD1 agrees at 7 bases. The CDR3 is 16 residues long. Germline V lookup: CDR1 KGHSH, CDR2 LQKENI. The V gene end was trimmed by 6 bases and the J gene end by 3 bases; junction bases not matched to a gene: 12. This CDR3 reads CASSRWDSPETDTQYF. The sequenced part of the CDR3 DNA is TGTGCCAGCTCGCGGTGGGACAGCCCAGAAACAGATACG.

This clone was counted ten times or more. The read gets to within 3 residues of the CDR3 end, and the germline J gene fills in the rest. The V gene is TRBV20-1, the J gene TRBJ1-1; 7 bases are shared with TRBD1. V trimming: 7 bases; J trimming: 4 bases; junction bases outside the gene matches: 12. Germline assignment: CDR1 DFQATT and CDR2 SNEGSKA (reference sequence). This CDR3 has 14 residues. The covered CDR3 bases are TGCAGTGTTGAATCAGGGGGTCTTGGCACTGAA. Translating it yields CSVESGGLGTE. The complete CDR3 reads CSVESGGLGTEAFF.

At least ten counts were recorded for this clone. The missing CDR3 end, 3 residues past where the read stops, is filled in from the germline J gene. The gene calls are TRBV20-1 and TRBJ1-5; TRBD1 aligns across 8 bases. Trimming took 0 bases from V and 0 from J; bases not matched to a gene: 7. Germline assignment: CDR1 DFQATT and CDR2 SNEGSKA (reference sequence). The CDR3 loop spans 17 amino acids. CDR3 bases read: TGCAGTGCTAGAGAGCACAGGGGGGGTTATAGCAATCAGCCC. Amino acid sequence: CSAREHRGGYSNQP. The whole CDR3 sequence is CSAREHRGGYSNQPQHF.

This clone was seen ten or more times. Sequencing ends 3 residues short of the CDR3 end; the germline J gene provides the rest. The chain couples TRBV5-1 to TRBJ2-5; 9 bases line up with TRBD1. V lost 4 bases, J lost 2 bases, and 9 bases stayed unmatched. CDR1 is SGHRS and CDR2 is YFSETQ in the germline V gene. The CDR3 totals 16 residues. The CDR3 reads CASSRGGTGNQETQYF. The part of the CDR3 DNA that was read is TGCGCCAGCAGCCGAGGAGGGACAGGGAATCAAGAGACC.

This clone was picked up many times. The read falls 3 residues short of the CDR3 end, and the missing part is taken from the germline J gene. The chain employs TRBV20-1 and TRBJ1-4, with 9 positions matching TRBD1. This CDR3 spans 15 amino acids. Trimming removed 1 base from V and 7 bases from J; junction bases left unmatched: 7. Germline V CDR1 and CDR2: DFQATT, SNEGSKA (reference sequence). This CDR3 reads CSARAGQGPAEKLFF. Incomplete CDR3 DNA: TGCAGTGCTAGAGCCGGACAGGGGCCCGCTGAAAAA.

This clone was observed a handful of times. The read gets to within 3 residues of the CDR3 end, and the germline J gene fills in the rest. The chain employs TRBV29-1 and TRBJ2-1, with 7 bases aligning to TRBD2. Germline V gives CDR1 SQVTM, CDR2 ANQGSEA. The CDR3 covers 15 residues. With V trimmed by 1 base and J by 2 bases, 5 bases remained unmatched. Partial CDR3 DNA: TGCAGCGTTGAAGGGGGGGGAGGGCCCTACAATGAG. This translates into CSVEGGGGPYNE. The whole CDR3 protein reads CSVEGGGGPYNEQFF.

On this clone: The read halts 3 residues ahead of the CDR3 end, with the missing end drawn from the germline J gene. The chain joins TRBV2 to TRBJ2-5; 7 positions match TRBD1. Germline loops: CDR1 SNHLY, CDR2 FYNNEI. This CDR3 contains 15 residues. The J segment lost 2 bases and the V segment lost 5 bases, leaving 8 bases of the junction unmatched. The CDR3 bases that were read are TGTGCCAGCAGTCCGAGGGACAGCCCACAAGAGACC. Protein: CASSPRDSPQET. In full, the CDR3 is CASSPRDSPQETQYF.